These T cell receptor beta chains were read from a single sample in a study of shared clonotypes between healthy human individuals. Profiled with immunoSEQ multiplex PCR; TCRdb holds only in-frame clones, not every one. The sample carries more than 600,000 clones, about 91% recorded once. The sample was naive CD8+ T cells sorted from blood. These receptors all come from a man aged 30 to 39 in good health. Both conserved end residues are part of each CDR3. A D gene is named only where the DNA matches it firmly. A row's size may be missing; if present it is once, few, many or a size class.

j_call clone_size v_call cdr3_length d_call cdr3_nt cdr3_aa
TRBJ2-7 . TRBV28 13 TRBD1 TGTGCCAGCAGCCAGGGACAGACCTACGAGCAGTACTTC CASSQGQTYEQYF
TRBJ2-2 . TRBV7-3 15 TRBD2 TGTGCCAGCAGCCCAGGACTAGCGTGGGCCGGGGAGCTGTTTTTT CASSPGLAWAGELFF
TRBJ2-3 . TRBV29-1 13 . TGCAGCGTTGAGCGGGAAAACACAGATACGCAGTATTTT CSVERENTDTQYF
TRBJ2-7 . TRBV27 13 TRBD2 TGTGCCAGCCGACTAGCGGAAACCTACGAGCAGTACTTC CASRLAETYEQYF
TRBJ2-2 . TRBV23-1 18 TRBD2 TGCGCCAGCAGGGGCGGGACTAGCGGAGGGGATAACACCGGGGAGCTGTTTTTT CASRGGTSGGDNTGELFF
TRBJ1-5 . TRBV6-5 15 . TGTGCCAGCAGTTACGGGGTAGGCCCGGGGCAGCCCCAGCATTTT CASSYGVGPGQPQHF
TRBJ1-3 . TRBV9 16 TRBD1 TGTGCCAGCAGCGTAGGGGACAGGGGCTCTGGAAACACCATATATTTT CASSVGDRGSGNTIYF
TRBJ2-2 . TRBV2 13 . TGTGCCACCCCGACACGGAACACCGGGGAGCTGTTTTTT CATPTRNTGELFF
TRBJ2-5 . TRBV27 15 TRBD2 TGTGCCAGCAGTTTCCGACTAGCGGATGGAGAGACCCAGTACTTC CASSFRLADGETQYF
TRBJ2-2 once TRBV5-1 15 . TGCGCCAGCAGCTTGGATTCAGCGAACACCGGGGAGCTGTTTTTT CASSLDSANTGELFF
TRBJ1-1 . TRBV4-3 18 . TGCGCCAGCAGCCAAGACGGGGGACAAGCTATCGGCTTCACTGAAGCTTTCTTT CASSQDGGQAIGFTEAFF
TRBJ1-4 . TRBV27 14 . TGTGCCAGCAGTTTAGCAGGTTCTAATGAAAAACTGTTTTTT CASSLAGSNEKLFF
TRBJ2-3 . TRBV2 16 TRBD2 TGTGCCAGCAGGGACCTACTAGCGCCAGAGACCCGTACGCAGTATTTT CASRDLLAPETRTQYF
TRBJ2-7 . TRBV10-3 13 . TGTGCCATCAGTGAGTTAAATTTACGGGAGCAGTACTTC CAISELNLREQYF
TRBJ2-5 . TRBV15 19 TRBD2 TGTGCCACCAGCAGAGATCCGATGAGGGAGGGCCCTATGTCAGAGACCCAGTACTTC CATSRDPMREGPMSETQYF
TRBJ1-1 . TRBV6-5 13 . TGTGCCAGCAGCTTGGGGAAATTGACTGAAGCTTTCTTT CASSLGKLTEAFF
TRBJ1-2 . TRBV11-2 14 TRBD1 TGTGCCAGCAGCTTAGGGGGGACAGTCTATGGCTACACCTTC CASSLGGTVYGYTF
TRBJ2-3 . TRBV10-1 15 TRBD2 TGCGCCAGCAGTGAGTCGGTCGCTAGCGGTGATACGCAGTATTTT CASSESVASGDTQYF
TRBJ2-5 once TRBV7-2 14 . TGTGCCAGCAGCCGCTGGGCGGGGCAAGAGACCCAGTACTTC CASSRWAGQETQYF
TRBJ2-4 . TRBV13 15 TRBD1 TGTGCCAGCAGCTTAAAAGGGGGCGCAAGAAACATTCAGTACTTC CASSLKGGARNIQYF
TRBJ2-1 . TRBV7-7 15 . TGTGCTAGCAGCCCCCGGGACGGGCTCTGGAATGAGCAGTTCTTC CASSPRDGLWNEQFF
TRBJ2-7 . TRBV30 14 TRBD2 TGTGCCTGCACCAAGACTAGCGGGAGTCCCGAGCAGTACTTC CACTKTSGSPEQYF
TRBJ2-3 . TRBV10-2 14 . TGCGCCAGCAGTGCCTTGAGAGGCACAGATACGCAGTATTTT CASSALRGTDTQYF
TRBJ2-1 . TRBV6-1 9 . TGTGCCACCTCGACAGTTCAGTTCTTC CATSTVQFF
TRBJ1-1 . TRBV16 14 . TGTGCCAGCAGCCTGGGGGCCGGGAACACTGAAGCTTTCTTT CASSLGAGNTEAFF
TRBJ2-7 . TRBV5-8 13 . TGTGCCAGCAGCTTGGGGAGGGGTTCCGAGCAGTACTTC CASSLGRGSEQYF
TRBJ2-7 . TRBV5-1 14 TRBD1 TGCGCCAGCAGCTTCGGGACAGGAGATTACGAGCAGTACTTC CASSFGTGDYEQYF
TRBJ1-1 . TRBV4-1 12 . TGCGCCAGCAGCCAAGATTTCACTGAAGCTTTCTTT CASSQDFTEAFF
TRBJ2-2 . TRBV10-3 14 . TGTGCCATCAGTCCCCCCGAGGGGACCGGGGAGCTGTTTTTT CAISPPEGTGELFF
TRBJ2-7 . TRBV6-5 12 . TGTGCCAGCAGTCCAGGATACTACGAGCAGTACTTC CASSPGYYEQYF
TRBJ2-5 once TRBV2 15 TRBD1 TGTGCCAGCAGTACCTTGGACAGGAGCCAAGAGACCCAGTACTTC CASSTLDRSQETQYF
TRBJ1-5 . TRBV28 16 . TGTGCCAGCAGTTCGATCCCCCGGGATAGCAATCAGCCCCAGCATTTT CASSSIPRDSNQPQHF
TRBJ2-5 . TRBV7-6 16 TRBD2 TGTGCCAGCAGCCCCGGGGGACTAGCGGGATTTCGAACCCAGTACTTC CASSPGGLAGFRTQYF
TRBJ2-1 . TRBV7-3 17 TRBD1 TGTGCCAGCAGCTACGAGGGGGCACTAAGCAACTACAATGAGCAGTTCTTC CASSYEGALSNYNEQFF
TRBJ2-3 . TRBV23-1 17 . TGCGCCAGCAGTCAATCGGTTGCAGGGCCCCGCACAGATACGCAGTATTTT CASSQSVAGPRTDTQYF
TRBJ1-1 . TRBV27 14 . TGTGCCAGCCAAGTCCAACAGGGCTGGGCTGAAGCTTTCTTT CASQVQQGWAEAFF
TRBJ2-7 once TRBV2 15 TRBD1 TGTGCCAGCAGTCCGGGACAGGGTCAAACCTACGAGCAGTACTTC CASSPGQGQTYEQYF
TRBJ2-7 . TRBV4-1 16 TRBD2 TGCGCCAGCAGCCTACAAGAGATAGCGGGAGGTTACGAGCAGTACTTC CASSLQEIAGGYEQYF
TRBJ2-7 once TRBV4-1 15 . TGCGCCAGCAGCCAAGGGGGGGGGCGCGCGGGCGAGCAGTACTTC CASSQGGGRAGEQYF
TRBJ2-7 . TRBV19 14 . TGTGCCAGTACCCCCGGGACGGCCTGGGACGAGCAGTACTTC CASTPGTAWDEQYF
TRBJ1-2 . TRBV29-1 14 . TGCAGCGTTGACTTCAAAGGGGAGGGGGATGGCTACACCTTC CSVDFKGEGDGYTF
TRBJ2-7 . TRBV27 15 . TGTGCCAGCAGTTTCGGTCGCGGGGCCGACTACGAGCAGTACTTC CASSFGRGADYEQYF
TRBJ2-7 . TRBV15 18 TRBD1 TGTGCCACCAGCAGACTACTTACAGGGGGTTCTGTCTCCTACGAGCAGTACTTC CATSRLLTGGSVSYEQYF
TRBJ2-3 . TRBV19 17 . TGTGCCAGTAGTCGGTTGCTCTCCATTGTGGGCACAGATACGCAGTATTTT CASSRLLSIVGTDTQYF
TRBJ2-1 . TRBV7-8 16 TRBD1 TGTGCCAGCAGCCTACCTCGGGACAGGGGGGGTGATGAGCAGTTCTTC CASSLPRDRGGDEQFF
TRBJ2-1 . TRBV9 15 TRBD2 TGTGCCAGCAGCGTCTGGGGGACTAGCGTCGATGAGCAGTTCTTC CASSVWGTSVDEQFF
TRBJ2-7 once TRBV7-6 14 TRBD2 TGTGCCAGCAGCTTGGGACTAGCGTTCGGGGAGCAGTACTTC CASSLGLAFGEQYF
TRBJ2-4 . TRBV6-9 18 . TGTGCCAGCAGTTATTCGACTGGGTTGGGCTTGATAAAAAACATTCAGTACTTC CASSYSTGLGLIKNIQYF
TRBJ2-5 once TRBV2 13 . TGTGCCAGCAGTGAGGGAAACCAAGAGACCCAGTACTTC CASSEGNQETQYF
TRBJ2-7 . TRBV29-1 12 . TGCAGCGTTACGGCAGACTCCTACGAGCAGTACTTC CSVTADSYEQYF
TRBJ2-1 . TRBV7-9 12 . TGTGCCAGCAGCTCTAGATCCGATGAGCAGTTCTTC CASSSRSDEQFF